This T cell receptor beta chain comes out of a study of blood T cell repertoires in COVID-19 (dated by TCRdb to 2018 to 2021). Regarding the complete study: Samples covering the acute and convalescent phases of COVID-19 were provided by collaborators in the United States, Italy and Spain. The prospective study material was composed of cDNA or gDNA derived from T cells, B-cell-depleted T cells, or PBMCs. Deeply sampled blood TCRbeta repertoires from subjects exposed to, actively infected with, or recovered from COVID-19 were included in the dataset. The repertoires were made available in a free public database intended to serve as a resource for research on the immune response to SARS-CoV-2. Samples came from the ongoing ImmuneRACE study (first 160 participants) plus 1,254 subjects from 6 global collaborators. Nearly every sample came with metadata listing a de-identified subject ID, COVID-19 status, age in years and sex. Where available, HLA class I and class II types were taken from metadata supplied by the sample provider and were not determined by assay-based typing.

The research as a whole found: Clinical and demographic metadata were provided uncurated, with the amount varying by source and participant.

V loses 5 bases, J loses 2 bases, and the germline ends lie 16 bases apart. The germline V gene (reference sequence) supplies CDR1 SEHNR and CDR2 FQNEAQ. The CDR3 has 16 amino acids, counting the end cysteine and phenylalanine. The DNA shown is the 48-base CDR3, in frame from base 1. This clone was seen a handful of times. Its antigen specificity is not known. No base-level quality is on record; no much larger clone is a single base apart. TCRbeta CDR3 regions were amplified from genomic DNA using the immunoSEQ Assay, a bias-controlled multiplex PCR. The original pipeline was this. The number of nucleated cells in each sample was estimated by amplification of reference gene primers within the assay. To quantify the absolute abundance of each unique TCRbeta CDR3 rearrangement, sequence reads were collapsed and filtered. For each sample, productive Simpson clonality was calculated as the square root of Simpson's diversity index over productive rearrangements. Imported from immuneACCESS, the table was reduced by TCRdb to in-frame sequences with V and J called. These copies leave out some clones; in studies compared against another copy, an unresolved V gene accounts for under half, and the cause of the remainder is not known. That table is the source of V, J and clone size, and D and trimming were worked out from the DNA. Present in this sample are under 250,000 clones, around 88% of which were seen just once. The ten largest account for 6% to 6.5% of the sample.

One collaborating source in Seattle enrolled patients while the patients were actively infected and followed the patients over time throughout the course of disease. Each collaborating institution followed its own protocols to collect whole blood in K2EDTA tubes. Collaborator samples were shipped for TCRbeta analysis as frozen whole blood, isolated PBMCs, or DNA extracted from either sample type. This receptor chain uses TRBV7-9 and TRBJ2-1; TRBD2 is possibly the D segment (6 matching bases). This receptor was identified in a woman aged 30 to 39 with COVID-19, enrolled during active disease. The specimen sequenced was peripheral blood. The DNA sequence is given as TGTGCCAGCAGCCCAAGGGACTCCTCCACCTACAATGAGCAGTTCTTC. It translates to CASSPRDSSTYNEQFF.